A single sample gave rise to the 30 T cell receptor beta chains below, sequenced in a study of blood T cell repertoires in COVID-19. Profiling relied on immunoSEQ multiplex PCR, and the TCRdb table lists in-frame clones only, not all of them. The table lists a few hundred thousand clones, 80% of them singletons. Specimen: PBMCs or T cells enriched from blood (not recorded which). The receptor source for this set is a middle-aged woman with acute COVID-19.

The CDR3 DNA sequence: TGTGCCAGCAGCCCTCAGGGGGCGTCCCAGCCCCAGCATTTT. Its translation is CASSPQGASQPQHF. V is TRBV14 and J is TRBJ1-5, with 8 positions matching TRBD1. The length of the CDR3 is 14 residues. CDR1 and CDR2 (germline): SGHDN, FVKESK. Germline trimming cut 4 bases from V and 7 bases from J; bases unmatched to any gene: 6.

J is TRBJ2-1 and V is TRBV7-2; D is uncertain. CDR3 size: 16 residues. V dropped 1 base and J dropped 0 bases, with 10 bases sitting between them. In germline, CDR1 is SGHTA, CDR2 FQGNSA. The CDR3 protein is CASSLVPPSSYNEQFF. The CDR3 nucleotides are TGTGCCAGCAGCTTAGTTCCTCCTAGCTCCTACAATGAGCAGTTCTTC. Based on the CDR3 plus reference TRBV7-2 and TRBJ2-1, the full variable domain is GAGVSQSPSNKVTEKGKDVELRCDPISGHTALYWYRQSLGQGLEFLIYFQGNSAPDKSGLPSDRFSAERTGGSVSTLTIQRTQQEDSAVYLCASSLVPPSSYNEQFFGPGTRLTVL.

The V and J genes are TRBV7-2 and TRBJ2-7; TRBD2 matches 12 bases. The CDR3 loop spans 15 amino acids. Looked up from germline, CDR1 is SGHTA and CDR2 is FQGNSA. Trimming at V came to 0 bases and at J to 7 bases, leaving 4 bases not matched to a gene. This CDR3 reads CASSLALAGGPEQYF. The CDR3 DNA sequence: TGTGCCAGCAGCTTAGCACTAGCGGGAGGCCCAGAGCAGTACTTC.

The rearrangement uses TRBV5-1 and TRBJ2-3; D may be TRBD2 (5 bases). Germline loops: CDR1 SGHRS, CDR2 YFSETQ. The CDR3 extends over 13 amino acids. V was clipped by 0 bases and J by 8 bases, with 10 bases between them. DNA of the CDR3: TGCGCCAGCAGCTTGGGGGGTGAGGGTACGCAGTATTTT. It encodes CASSLGGEGTQYF.

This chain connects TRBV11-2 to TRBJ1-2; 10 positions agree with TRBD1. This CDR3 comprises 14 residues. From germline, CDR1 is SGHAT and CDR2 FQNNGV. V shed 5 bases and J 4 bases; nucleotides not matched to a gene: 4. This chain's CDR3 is CASSRDRGSYGYTF. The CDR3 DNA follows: TGTGCCAGCAGCCGGGACAGGGGATCCTATGGCTACACCTTC.

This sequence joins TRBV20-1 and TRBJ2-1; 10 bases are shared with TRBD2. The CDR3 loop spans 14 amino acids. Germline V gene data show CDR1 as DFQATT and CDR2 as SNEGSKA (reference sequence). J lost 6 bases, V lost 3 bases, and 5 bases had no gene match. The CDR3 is CSASVAGGRNEQFF. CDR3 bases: TGCAGTGCTAGTGTAGCGGGGGGCCGCAATGAGCAGTTCTTC.

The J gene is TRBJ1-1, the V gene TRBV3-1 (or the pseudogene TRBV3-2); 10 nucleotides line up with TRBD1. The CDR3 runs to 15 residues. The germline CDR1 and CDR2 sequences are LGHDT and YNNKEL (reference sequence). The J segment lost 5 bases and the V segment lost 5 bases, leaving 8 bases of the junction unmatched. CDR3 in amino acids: CASSTPGQGLTEAFF. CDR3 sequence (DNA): TGTGCCAGCAGCACTCCGGGACAGGGGCTAACTGAAGCTTTCTTT.

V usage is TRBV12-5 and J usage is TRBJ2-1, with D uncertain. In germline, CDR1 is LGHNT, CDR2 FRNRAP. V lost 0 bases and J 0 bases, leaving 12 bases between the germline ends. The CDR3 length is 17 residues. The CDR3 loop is CASGLVVNTHSYNEQFF. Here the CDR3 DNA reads TGTGCTAGTGGTTTGGTAGTTAATACTCACTCCTACAATGAGCAGTTCTTC. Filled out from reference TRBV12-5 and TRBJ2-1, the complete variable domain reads DARVTQTPRHKVTEMGQEVTMRCQPILGHNTVFWYRQTMMQGLELLAYFRNRAPLDDSGMPKDRFSAEMPDATLATLKIQPSEPRDSAVYFCASGLVVNTHSYNEQFFGPGTRLTVL.

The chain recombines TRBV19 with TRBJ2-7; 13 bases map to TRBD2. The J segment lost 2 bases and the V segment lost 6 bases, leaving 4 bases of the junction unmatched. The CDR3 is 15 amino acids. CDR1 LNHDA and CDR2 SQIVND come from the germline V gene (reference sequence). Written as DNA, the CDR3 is TGTGCCAGTAGCCTAGGACTAGCGGGAGCCTACGAGCAGTACTTC. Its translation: CASSLGLAGAYEQYF.

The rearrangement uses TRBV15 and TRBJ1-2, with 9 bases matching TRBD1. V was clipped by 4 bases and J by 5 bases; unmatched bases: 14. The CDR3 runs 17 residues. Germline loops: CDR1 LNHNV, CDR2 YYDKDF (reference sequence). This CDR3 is CATSKDRDRAVGYGYTF. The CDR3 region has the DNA TGTGCCACCAGCAAGGATAGGGACAGGGCCGTTGGGTATGGCTACACCTTC.

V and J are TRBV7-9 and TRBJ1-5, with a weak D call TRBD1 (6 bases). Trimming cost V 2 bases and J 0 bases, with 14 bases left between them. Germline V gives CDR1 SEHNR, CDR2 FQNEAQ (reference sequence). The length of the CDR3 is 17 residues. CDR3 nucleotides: TGTGCCAGCAGCTTACGGACAGAGCCCTATAGCAATCAGCCCCAGCATTTT. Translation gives CASSLRTEPYSNQPQHF.

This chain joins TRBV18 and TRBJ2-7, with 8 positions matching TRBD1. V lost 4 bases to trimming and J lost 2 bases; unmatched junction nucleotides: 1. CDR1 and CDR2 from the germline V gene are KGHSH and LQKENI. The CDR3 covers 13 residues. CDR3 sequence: CASSLDRAYEQYF. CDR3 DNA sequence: TGTGCCAGCTCACTGGACAGGGCCTACGAGCAGTACTTC.

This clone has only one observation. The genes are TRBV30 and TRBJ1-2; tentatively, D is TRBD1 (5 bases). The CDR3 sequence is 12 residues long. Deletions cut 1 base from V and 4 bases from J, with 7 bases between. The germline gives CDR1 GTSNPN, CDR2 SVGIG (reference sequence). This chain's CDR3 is CAWSATAYGYTF. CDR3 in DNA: TGTGCCTGGAGTGCGACAGCCTATGGCTACACCTTC.

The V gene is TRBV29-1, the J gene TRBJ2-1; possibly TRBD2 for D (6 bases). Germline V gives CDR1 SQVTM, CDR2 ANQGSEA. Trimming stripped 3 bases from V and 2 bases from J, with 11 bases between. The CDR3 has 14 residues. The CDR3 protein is CSVDLGTPYNEQFF. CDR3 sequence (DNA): TGCAGCGTTGATCTCGGGACTCCCTACAATGAGCAGTTCTTC.

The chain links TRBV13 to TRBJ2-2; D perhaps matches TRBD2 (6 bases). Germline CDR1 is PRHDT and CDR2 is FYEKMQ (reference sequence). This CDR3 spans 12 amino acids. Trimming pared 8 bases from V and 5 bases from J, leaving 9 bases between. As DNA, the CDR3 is TGTGCCAGCCGGAGGGAGACCGGGGAGCTGTTTTTT. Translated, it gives CASRRETGELFF.

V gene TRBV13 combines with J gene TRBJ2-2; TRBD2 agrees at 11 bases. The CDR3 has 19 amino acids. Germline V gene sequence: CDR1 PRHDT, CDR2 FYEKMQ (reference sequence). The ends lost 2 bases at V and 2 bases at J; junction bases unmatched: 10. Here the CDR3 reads CASSLLAGGLQPNTGELFF. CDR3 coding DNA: TGTGCCAGCAGCTTACTAGCGGGGGGACTTCAACCTAACACCGGGGAGCTGTTTTTT.

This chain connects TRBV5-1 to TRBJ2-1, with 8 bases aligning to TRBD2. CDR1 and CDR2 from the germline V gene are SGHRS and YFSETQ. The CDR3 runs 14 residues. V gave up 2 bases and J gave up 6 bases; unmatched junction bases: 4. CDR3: CASSFSGGSNEQFF. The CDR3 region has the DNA TGCGCCAGCAGCTTCAGCGGGGGCTCCAATGAGCAGTTCTTC.

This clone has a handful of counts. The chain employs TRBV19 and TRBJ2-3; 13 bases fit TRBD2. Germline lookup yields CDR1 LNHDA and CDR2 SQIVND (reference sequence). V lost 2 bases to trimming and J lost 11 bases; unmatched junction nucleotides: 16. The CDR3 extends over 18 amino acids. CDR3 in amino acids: CASSIFSLAGGPSSMQYF. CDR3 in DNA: TGTGCCAGTAGTATATTTTCACTAGCGGGGGGGCCTTCGTCTATGCAGTATTTT.

CDR3 DNA sequence: TGCGCCAGCAGCTTGGGGGTAGCGGGGGGCCACCACTCCTACGAGCAGTACTTC. Its translation: CASSLGVAGGHHSYEQYF. The chain links TRBV5-1 to TRBJ2-7, with 10 positions matching TRBD2. The CDR3 loop spans 18 amino acids. CDR1 and CDR2 from the germline V gene are SGHRS and YFSETQ. V lost 0 bases and J lost 0; bases outside the gene matches: 9.

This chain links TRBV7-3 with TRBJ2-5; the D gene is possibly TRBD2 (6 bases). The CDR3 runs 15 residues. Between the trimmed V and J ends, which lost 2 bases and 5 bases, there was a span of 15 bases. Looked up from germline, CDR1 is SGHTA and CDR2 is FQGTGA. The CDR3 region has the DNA TGTGCCAGCAGCTTAGATGCTCACGGGAGTGAGACCCAGTACTTC. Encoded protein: CASSLDAHGSETQYF.

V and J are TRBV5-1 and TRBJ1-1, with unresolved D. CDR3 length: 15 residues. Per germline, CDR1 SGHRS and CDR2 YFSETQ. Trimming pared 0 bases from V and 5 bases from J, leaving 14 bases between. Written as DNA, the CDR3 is TGCGCCAGCAGCTTGGAACAGCCCCGTAGGACTGAAGCTTTCTTT. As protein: CASSLEQPRRTEAFF.

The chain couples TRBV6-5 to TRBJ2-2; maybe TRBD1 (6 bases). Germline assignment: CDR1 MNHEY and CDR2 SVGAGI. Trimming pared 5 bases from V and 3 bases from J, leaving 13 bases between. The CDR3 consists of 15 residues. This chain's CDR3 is CASSTGNRDTGELFF. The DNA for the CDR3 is TGTGCCAGCAGTACCGGAAACAGGGACACCGGGGAGCTGTTTTTT.

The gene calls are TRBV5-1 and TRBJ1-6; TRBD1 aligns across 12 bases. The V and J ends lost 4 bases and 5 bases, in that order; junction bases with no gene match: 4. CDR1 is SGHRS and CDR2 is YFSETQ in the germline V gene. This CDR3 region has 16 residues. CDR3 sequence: CASSPGDRGHNSPLHF. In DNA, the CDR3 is TGCGCCAGCAGCCCGGGGGACAGGGGGCATAATTCACCCCTCCACTTT.

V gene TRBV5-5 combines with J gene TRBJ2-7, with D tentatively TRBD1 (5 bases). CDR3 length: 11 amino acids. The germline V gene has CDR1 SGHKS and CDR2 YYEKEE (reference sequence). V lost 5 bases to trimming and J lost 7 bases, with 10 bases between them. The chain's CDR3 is CASSRQKEQYF. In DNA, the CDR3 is TGTGCCAGCAGTCGACAGAAGGAGCAGTACTTC.

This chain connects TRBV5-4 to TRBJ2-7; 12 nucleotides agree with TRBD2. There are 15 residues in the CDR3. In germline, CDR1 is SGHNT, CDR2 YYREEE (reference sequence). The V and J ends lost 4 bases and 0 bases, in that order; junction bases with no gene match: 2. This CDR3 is CASSRTSGNSYEQYF. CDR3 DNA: TGTGCCAGCAGCAGGACTAGCGGGAACTCCTACGAGCAGTACTTC.

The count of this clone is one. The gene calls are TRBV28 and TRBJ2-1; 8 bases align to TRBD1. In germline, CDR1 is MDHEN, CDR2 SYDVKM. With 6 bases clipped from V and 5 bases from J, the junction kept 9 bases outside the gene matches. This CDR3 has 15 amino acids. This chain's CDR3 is CASRGMGQVNNEQFF. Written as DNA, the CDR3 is TGTGCCAGCAGAGGGATGGGACAGGTCAACAATGAGCAGTTCTTC.

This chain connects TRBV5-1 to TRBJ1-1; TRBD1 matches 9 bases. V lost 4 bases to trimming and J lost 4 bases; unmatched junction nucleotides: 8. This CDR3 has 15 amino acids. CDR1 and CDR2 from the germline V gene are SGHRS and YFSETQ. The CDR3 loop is CASSVQGAHGTEAFF. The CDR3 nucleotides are TGCGCCAGCAGCGTACAGGGGGCGCACGGCACTGAAGCTTTCTTT.

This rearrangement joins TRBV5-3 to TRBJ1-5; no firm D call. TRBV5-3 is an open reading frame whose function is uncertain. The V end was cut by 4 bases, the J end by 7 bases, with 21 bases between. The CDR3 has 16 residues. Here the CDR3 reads CARSHLRFGKRQPQHF. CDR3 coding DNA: TGTGCCAGAAGCCACTTACGCTTCGGAAAGCGCCAGCCCCAGCATTTT.

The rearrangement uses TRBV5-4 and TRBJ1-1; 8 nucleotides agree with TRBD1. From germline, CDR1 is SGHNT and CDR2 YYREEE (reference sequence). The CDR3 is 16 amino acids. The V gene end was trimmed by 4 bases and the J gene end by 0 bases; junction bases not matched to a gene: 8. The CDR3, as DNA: TGTGCCAGCAGCCGTTTGGCGACAGGGGTGAACACTGAAGCTTTCTTT. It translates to CASSRLATGVNTEAFF.

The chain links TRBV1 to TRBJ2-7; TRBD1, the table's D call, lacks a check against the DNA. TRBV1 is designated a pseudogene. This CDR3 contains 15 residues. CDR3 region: CTSSQEGQGPYEQYF. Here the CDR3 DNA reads TGCACCAGCAGCCAAGAGGGACAGGGCCCCTACGAGCAGTACTTC.